Listed below are T cell receptor beta chains from one sample, sequenced in a study of blood T cell repertoires in COVID-19. TCRdb's copy holds only in-frame clones and misses some; the assay was immunoSEQ multiplex PCR. The table records 44,000 or so clones, approximately 88% of them present only once. Input material: peripheral blood. These receptors originate from a man in his fifties with active COVID-19. The CDR3 runs from the conserved cysteine through the conserved F or W. The order of the fields is V gene, clone size, J gene, D gene, CDR3 DNA, CDR3 protein. D genes are given only for firm matches. Clone sizes are given selectively: once, few, many, or a class where the clone is expanded.

>TRBV7-9|few|TRBJ1-3|NA
TGTGCCAGCAGCCTCCTTCCCCTCGGGGAAACTGGAAACACCATATATTTT
CASSLLPLGETGNTIYF
>TRBV3-1/TRBV3-2|once|TRBJ1-3|NA
TGTGCCAGCAGCCCCGAGGATGGGGGAAACACCATATATTTT
CASSPEDGGNTIYF
>TRBV19|few|TRBJ2-4|NA
TGTGCCAGTAGCCAACAGGGTGGGGGAAACATTCAGTACTTC
CASSQQGGGNIQYF
>TRBV5-1|NA|TRBJ2-7|NA
TGCGCCAGCAGCTTGGCCGATGCGTCTCGGGACGAGCAGTACTTC
CASSLADASRDEQYF
>TRBV14|NA|TRBJ1-6|NA
TGTGCCAGCAGCAACTACCGCGGTAATTCACCCCTCCACTTT
CASSNYRGNSPLHF
>TRBV27|few|TRBJ1-1|NA
TGTGCCAGCAGTTTATATGGGGGGGGTAACACTGAAGCTTTCTTT
CASSLYGGGNTEAFF
>TRBV9|NA|TRBJ2-5|NA
TGTGCCAGCAGCCCCTTCGGGAAAGGCCAGTACTTC
CASSPFGKGQYF
>TRBV6-2/TRBV6-3|NA|TRBJ1-3|NA
TGTGCCAGCAGTTACGCCCCGAAAACAGGTTTCTCTGGAAACACCATATATTTT
CASSYAPKTGFSGNTIYF
>TRBV7-2|NA|TRBJ2-7|NA
TGTGCCAGCACCCGGCCCCGGGATGGAAACGAGCAGTACTTC
CASTRPRDGNEQYF
>TRBV7-8|NA|TRBJ2-2|NA
TGTGCCAGCAGCCCGACAGTGAACACCGGGGAGCTGTTTTTT
CASSPTVNTGELFF
>TRBV6-6|NA|TRBJ1-1|TRBD1
TGTGCCAGCACCCAACCCGGGACAGGGGAAGCTTTCTTT
CASTQPGTGEAFF
>TRBV4-1|NA|TRBJ1-2|NA
TGCGCCAGCAGCCAAGATTTGGCAGGGTACGCCTATGGCTACACCTTC
CASSQDLAGYAYGYTF
>TRBV2|few|TRBJ1-2|NA
TGTGCCAGCAGTGAAGCCGGAGGGATTGGTGGCTACACCTTC
CASSEAGGIGGYTF
>TRBV6-5|NA|TRBJ2-1|TRBD2
TGTGCCAGCAGATTAGCGGGGGTGCTCAATGAGCAGTTCTTC
CASRLAGVLNEQFF
>TRBV6-2/TRBV6-3|NA|TRBJ2-3|NA
TGTGCCAGCAGTTATTCCGGAGAAAGGAGCACAGATACGCAGTATTTT
CASSYSGERSTDTQYF
>TRBV12-3/TRBV12-4|NA|TRBJ1-1|NA
TGTGCCAGCAGTCTCGGCAGGGAAGCTTTCTTT
CASSLGREAFF
>TRBV2|once|TRBJ2-2|NA
TGTGCCAGCAGTGAACTCCGCTCGGCGAACACCGGGGAGCTGTTTTTT
CASSELRSANTGELFF
>TRBV27|NA|TRBJ1-1|NA
TGTGCCAGCAGTTGGGGGCAGGGGACTGAAGCTTTCTTT
CASSWGQGTEAFF
>TRBV29-1|NA|TRBJ2-2|NA
TGCAGCGTTGAAAGGTTACGGTCGGGGACCGGGGAGCTGTTTTTT
CSVERLRSGTGELFF
>TRBV2|NA|TRBJ2-3|NA
TGTGCCAGCAGGAAGGGCGGGGCCACAGATACGCAGTATTTT
CASRKGGATDTQYF
>TRBV4-3|NA|TRBJ1-1|TRBD1
TGCGCCAGCAGCCACTTTGACAGGGGCGGCACTGAAGCTTTCTTT
CASSHFDRGGTEAFF
>TRBV19|once|TRBJ1-2|NA
TGTGCCAGTAGTATCCATCAGGGGCCTAACTATGGCTACACCTTC
CASSIHQGPNYGYTF
>TRBV7-8|NA|TRBJ2-5|NA
TGTGCCAGCAGCTCGGATCCCAGCGTGCAGACCCAGTACTTC
CASSSDPSVQTQYF
>TRBV3-1/TRBV3-2|NA|TRBJ2-7|TRBD2
TGTGCCAGCAGCCAAGGGATAGCGGGGGGACCCTACGAGCAGTACTTC
CASSQGIAGGPYEQYF
>TRBV7-9|NA|TRBJ2-5|TRBD1
TGTGCCAGCAGCCCCCGGACAGGGGAAGAGACCCAGTACTTC
CASSPRTGEETQYF
>TRBV4-3|NA|TRBJ2-3|TRBD2
TGCGCCAGCAGCCAAGATAGGGGTAGCGGGGGGGAGGATACGCAGTATTTT
CASSQDRGSGGEDTQYF
>TRBV6-5|NA|TRBJ1-3|TRBD1
TGTGCCAGCAGGGCCGGGACAGGGAACGGAAACACCATATATTTT
CASRAGTGNGNTIYF
>TRBV19|NA|TRBJ1-4|NA
TGTGCCAGTAGTTTAATACACGGGTCTCGGCGTGAAAAACTGTTTTTT
CASSLIHGSRREKLFF
>TRBV19|NA|TRBJ2-3|NA
TGTGCCAGTAGACCCCGGGGGGACACCGGCACAGATACGCAGTATTTT
CASRPRGDTGTDTQYF
>TRBV7-9|NA|TRBJ2-3|TRBD2
TGTGCCAGCAGCTCGGGACTAGCGGGGGGCAGCACAGATACGCAGTATTTT
CASSSGLAGGSTDTQYF
>TRBV27|NA|TRBJ1-6|TRBD1
TGTGCCAGCAGTTTCTCGGGACAGGGACGGGGATCACCCCTCCACTTT
CASSFSGQGRGSPLHF
>TRBV7-6|NA|TRBJ1-1|NA
TGTGCCAGCAGCTTAGCTCCTGGAGGCGCTGAAGCTTTCTTT
CASSLAPGGAEAFF
>TRBV19|NA|TRBJ2-3|NA
TGTGCCAGTAGTATCTTCTTGGACAGCCAAATACGGGATACGCAGTATTTT
CASSIFLDSQIRDTQYF
>TRBV7-2|once|TRBJ2-1|TRBD1
TGTGCCAGCATCATCTTGGGGCTGACACAGGGGAATGTCGGCAATGAGCAGTTCTTC
CASIILGLTQGNVGNEQFF
>TRBV5-1|NA|TRBJ2-5|NA
TGCGCCAGTAATGCCGGGACTCCGCAAGAGACCCAGTACTTC
CASNAGTPQETQYF
>TRBV28|NA|TRBJ2-7|TRBD2
TGTGCCAGCAGTTCCAGTAGCGGGGGGGCCTACGAGCAGTACTTC
CASSSSSGGAYEQYF
>TRBV19|NA|TRBJ1-1|NA
TGTGCCAGTAGGCCTCGTAGAGGGCGCATACTATTGAACACTGAAGCTTTCTTT
CASRPRRGRILLNTEAFF